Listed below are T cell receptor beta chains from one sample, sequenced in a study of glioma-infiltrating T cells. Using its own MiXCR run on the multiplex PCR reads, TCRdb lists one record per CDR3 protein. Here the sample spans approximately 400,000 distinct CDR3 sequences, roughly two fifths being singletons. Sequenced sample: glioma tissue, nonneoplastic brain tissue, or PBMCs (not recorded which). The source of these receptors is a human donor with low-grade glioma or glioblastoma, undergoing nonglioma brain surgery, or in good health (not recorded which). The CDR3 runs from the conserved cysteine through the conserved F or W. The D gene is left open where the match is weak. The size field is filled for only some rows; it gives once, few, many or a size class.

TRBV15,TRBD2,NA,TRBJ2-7,TGTGCCACCAGCAAAGCGGGAGTTCCCTACGAGCAGTACTTC,CATSKAGVPYEQYF
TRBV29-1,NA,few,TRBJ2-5,TGCAGCGTCCGGAGACTAGGGTTGGAGACCCAGTACTTC,CSVRRLGLETQYF
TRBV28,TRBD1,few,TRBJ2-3,TGTGCCAGCAGTTTGGGACAGGGGAGCACAGATACGCAGTATTTT,CASSLGQGSTDTQYF
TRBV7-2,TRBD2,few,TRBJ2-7,TGTGCCAGCAGCTCCCTTTTACGGGCTAGCGGGAGGACCCTCCTTAGGGAGCAGTACTTC,CASSSLLRASGRTLLREQYF
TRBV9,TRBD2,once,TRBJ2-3,TGTGCCAGCAGCGTAGGGCTAGCGGAAAGCACAGATACGCAGTATTTT,CASSVGLAESTDTQYF
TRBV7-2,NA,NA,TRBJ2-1,TGTGCCAGCAGCTCAGGGGAGGGCAATGAGCAGTTCTTC,CASSSGEGNEQFF
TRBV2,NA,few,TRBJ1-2,TGTGCCAGCAGTGAAGCGCCGGGGACCCTCGGTGGCTACACCTTC,CASSEAPGTLGGYTF
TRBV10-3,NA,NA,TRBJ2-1,TGTGCCATCAGTGAGAGGCTAGCCGAAAACAATGAGCAGTTCTTC,CAISERLAENNEQFF
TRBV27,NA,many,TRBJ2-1,TGTGCCAGCAGTTCCGGACCCCACCAAAGGAATGAGCAGTTCTTC,CASSSGPHQRNEQFF
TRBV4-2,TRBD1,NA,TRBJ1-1,TGTGCCAGCAGCCGAGGACAGGGGGCGACTGAAGCTTTCTTT,CASSRGQGATEAFF
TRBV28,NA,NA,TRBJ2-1,TGTGCCAGCAGTTGGTTGTTGGGCAATGGGCAGTTCTTC,CASSWLLGNGQFF
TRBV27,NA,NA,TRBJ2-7,TGTGCCAGCAGTTCGGGTCAGTACGAGCAGTACTTC,CASSSGQYEQYF
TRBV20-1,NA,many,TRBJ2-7,TGCAGTGCTAGGGATATCTACGAGCAGTACTTC,CSARDIYEQYF
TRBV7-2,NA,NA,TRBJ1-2,TGTGCCAGCAGCTTAGGCCAGGGAGGAAACTATGGCTACACCTTC,CASSLGQGGNYGYTF
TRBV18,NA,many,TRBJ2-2,TGTGCCAGCTCTAAAACAGGGCCCGTGAACACCGGGGAGCTGTTTTTT,CASSKTGPVNTGELFF
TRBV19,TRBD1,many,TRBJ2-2,TGTGCCAGTAGAGACAGGGGGAAGACCGGGGAGCTGTTTTTT,CASRDRGKTGELFF
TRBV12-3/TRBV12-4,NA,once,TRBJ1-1,TGTGCCAGCAGTCCGGACACGACCTTGAACACTGGAGCTTTCTTT,CASSPDTTLNTGAFF
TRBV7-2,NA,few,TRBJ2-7,TGTGCCAGCAGCTTCTACAGGGGCGGAGGGGAGCAGTACTTC,CASSFYRGGGEQYF
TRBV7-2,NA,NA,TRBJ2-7,TGTGCCAGCAGCTCCCCGTCCAGCGGAAACGAGCAGTACTTC,CASSSPSSGNEQYF
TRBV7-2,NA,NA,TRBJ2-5,TGTGCCGGCAGCCTCCTTCGGGGAGGCGAGACCCAGTACTTC,CAGSLLRGGETQYF
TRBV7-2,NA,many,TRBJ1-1,TGTGCCAGCAGCTTAGTGGTTTCGCAAATTGAAGCTTTCTTT,CASSLVVSQIEAFF
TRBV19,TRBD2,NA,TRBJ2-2,TGTGCCAGTAACGGCGGGAGGTACACCGGGGAGCTGTTTTTT,CASNGGRYTGELFF
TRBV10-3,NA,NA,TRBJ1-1,TGTGCCATCAGCCGAGACACAAGAAACACTGAAGCTTTCTTT,CAISRDTRNTEAFF
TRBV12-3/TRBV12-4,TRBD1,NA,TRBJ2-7,TGTGCCAGCAGTTTAAGGGGGGACAGGGCGTACGAGCAGTACTTC,CASSLRGDRAYEQYF
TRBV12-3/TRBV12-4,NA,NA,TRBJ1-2,TGTGCCAGCAGTTTTTGGGCTGACCTAAACTATGGCTACACCTTC,CASSFWADLNYGYTF
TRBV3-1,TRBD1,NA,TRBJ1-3,TGTGCCAGCAGCTCGAGGACAGGGTTGGACACCATATATTTT,CASSSRTGLDTIYF
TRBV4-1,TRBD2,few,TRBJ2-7,TGCGCCAGCAGCCAAGATAGTCGGACTAGCGGGAGGAACGAGCAGTACTTC,CASSQDSRTSGRNEQYF
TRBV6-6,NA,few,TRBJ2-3,TGTGCCAGCAGGGACGCCGGGGATACGCAGTATTTT,CASRDAGDTQYF
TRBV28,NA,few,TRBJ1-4,TGTGCCAGCAGTCGACACTCCGTGGAAAAACTGTTTTTT,CASSRHSVEKLFF
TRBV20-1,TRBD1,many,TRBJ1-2,TGCAGTGCTAGGTCAGGGGGCGGCTATGGCTACACCTTC,CSARSGGGYGYTF
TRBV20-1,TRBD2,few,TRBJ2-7,TGCAGTGCTAGAGATCACACTCGGACTAGCGGGAGGGCGGGGCAGTACTTC,CSARDHTRTSGRAGQYF
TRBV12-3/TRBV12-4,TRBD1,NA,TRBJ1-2,TGTGCCAGCAATCCAGGGGGTCGGGGCTACACCTTC,CASNPGGRGYTF
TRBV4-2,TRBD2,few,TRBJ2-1,TGTGCCAGCAGCCAAGTCTTTACTAGCGGGAGTGGTGAGCAGTTCTTC,CASSQVFTSGSGEQFF
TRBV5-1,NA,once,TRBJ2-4,TGCGCCAGCAGCTTGGGGGGGGCGAGCAAAAACATCCAGTACTTC,CASSLGGASKNIQYF
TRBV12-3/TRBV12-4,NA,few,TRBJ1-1,TGTGCCAGCAGTTTAGAAGGGGCCCGCACTGAAGCTTTCTTT,CASSLEGARTEAFF
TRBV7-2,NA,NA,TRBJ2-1,TGTGCCAGCAGCTCCGCTCGACAATTCGGCAATGAGCAGTTCTTC,CASSSARQFGNEQFF
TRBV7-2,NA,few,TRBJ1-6,TGTGCCAGCAGGGGGCCCTTTAATTCACCCCTCCACTTT,CASRGPFNSPLHF
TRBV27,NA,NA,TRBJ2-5,TGTGCCAGCAGTGATCTGGAACAAGAGACCCAGTACTTC,CASSDLEQETQYF
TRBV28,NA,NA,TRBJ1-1,TGTGCCAGCAGTTTTAGTAACACTGAAGCTCTCTTT,CASSFSNTEALF
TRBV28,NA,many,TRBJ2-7,TGTGCCAGCAGTTGGGCCGGGACACCTACGCAGTACTTC,CASSWAGTPTQYF
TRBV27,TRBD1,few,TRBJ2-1,TGTGCCAGCAGCGCCGGGACAGGTGCCTACAATGAGCAGTTCTTC,CASSAGTGAYNEQFF
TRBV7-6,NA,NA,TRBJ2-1,TGTGCCAGCAGCCTGGGTTCGGGTCCGTCGTACAATAAGCAGTTCTTC,CASSLGSGPSYNKQFF
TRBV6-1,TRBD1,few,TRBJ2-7,TGTGCCAGCAGCCTGACAGGGGGATGGGGCTCCTACGAGCAGTACTTC,CASSLTGGWGSYEQYF
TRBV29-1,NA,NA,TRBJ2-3,TGCAGCGTTGAAGGCTGGAAAACAGATACGCAGTATTTT,CSVEGWKTDTQYF
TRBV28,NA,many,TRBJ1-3,TGTGCCAGCAGTTTTCCCCCACAGAGCTACTCGGGAAACACCATATATTTT,CASSFPPQSYSGNTIYF
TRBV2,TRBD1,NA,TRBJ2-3,TGTGCCAGCAGAGACAGGGGTGGCACGCAGTATTTT,CASRDRGGTQYF
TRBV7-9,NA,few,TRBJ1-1,TGTGCCAGCTCCTTTGGGGGGAGCACTGAAGCTTTCTTT,CASSFGGSTEAFF
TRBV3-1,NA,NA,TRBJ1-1,TGTGCCAGCAGCCAAGAGTACCCGAACACTGAAGCTTTCTTT,CASSQEYPNTEAFF
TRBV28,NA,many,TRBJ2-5,TGTGCCAGCAGTTCCCTACTTGGGGGCAGCGAGACCCAGTACTTC,CASSSLLGGSETQYF
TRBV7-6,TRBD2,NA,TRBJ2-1,TGTGCCAGCAGCTTAGGGATTAGCGGGTCCTCCTACGAGCAGTTTTTC,CASSLGISGSSYEQFF
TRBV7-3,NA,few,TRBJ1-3,TGTGCCAGCAGCCCCGGGGGGGCTGCCGGAAACACCATATATTTT,CASSPGGAAGNTIYF
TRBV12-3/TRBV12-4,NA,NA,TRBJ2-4,TGTGCCAGCAGTTTAGTAGGCGGGATTGGCATTCAGTACTTC,CASSLVGGIGIQYF
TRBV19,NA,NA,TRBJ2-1,TGTGCCAGTAGTACCATTCAATTTGGGTCCTACAATGAGCAGTTCTTC,CASSTIQFGSYNEQFF
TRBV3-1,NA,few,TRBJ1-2,TGTGCCAGCAGCCAAGGGACAGACGTACCTAACTATGGCTACACCTTC,CASSQGTDVPNYGYTF
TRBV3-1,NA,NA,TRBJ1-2,TGTGCCAGCAGGCTACAGGGAAACTATGGCTACACCTTC,CASRLQGNYGYTF
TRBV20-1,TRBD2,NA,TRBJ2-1,TGCAGTGGAGTACTAGCGGGAGACATTCGTGAGCAGTTCTTC,CSGVLAGDIREQFF
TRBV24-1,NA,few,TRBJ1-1,TGTGCCACCAGTCATACAGGGAACACTGAAGCTTTCTTT,CATSHTGNTEAFF
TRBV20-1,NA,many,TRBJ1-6,TGCAGTGCGGGGGCAATTAACTCCTATAATTCACCCCTCCACTTT,CSAGAINSYNSPLHF